A few counts support the clone carrying this T cell receptor beta chain. What it binds is unknown. The total RNA that was extracted per sample amounted to at least 5.5 micrograms. A second PCR of 7 to 11 cycles used a sample-barcoded 5' primer and a J-beta primer mix. TCRdb used MiXCR to reprocess the 5' RACE reads, holding one entry per CDR3 protein. Of 450,000 to 650,000 distinct CDR3 sequences detected, approximately 25% appear once; the ten largest clones hold 7.5% to 9%. This sample was included in a study of blood T cells in healthy people across ages. Broader study findings: Observed TCR beta diversity per million T cells went down as age went up. This fall followed a roughly linear course with age.

These same records also appear under a second study, on T cells of mothers and their children.

The material sequenced was blood. The origin of this receptor is a boy younger than 18 in good health.

The CDR3 DNA is TGCGCCAGCAGCTTGCAAGTGGGAGGGAACGAGCAGTACTTC. It specifies CASSLQVGGNEQYF. V gene TRBV5-1 combines with J gene TRBJ2-1; the match to TRBD2 covers 7 bases. The DNA matches TRBJ2-7 better at its end, which makes the J call doubtful. Germline V CDR1 and CDR2: SGHRS, YFSETQ. The CDR3 is made up of 14 amino acids.